This T cell receptor (beta chain) was sequenced during a study of blood T cell repertoires in COVID-19. This clone was found once. Generated by immunoSEQ multiplex PCR, the TCRdb table keeps only in-frame clones and is missing some. Of 100,000 to 120,000 clones in the sample, 81% were seen once. Germline V CDR1 and CDR2: MNHEY, SVGAGI. This CDR3 region has 14 residues. The V and J ends lost 6 bases and 6 bases, in that order; junction bases with no gene match: 7. This TCR derives from a man aged 45 to 65 with acute or convalescent COVID-19. The sequencing sample was made of peripheral blood. This sequence joins TRBV6-5 and TRBJ2-1; 8 bases agree with TRBD1. CDR3 nucleotides: TGTGCCAGCAGGTCGAGACAGGGGACCAATGAGCAGTTCTTC. Translation: CASRSRQGTNEQFF.